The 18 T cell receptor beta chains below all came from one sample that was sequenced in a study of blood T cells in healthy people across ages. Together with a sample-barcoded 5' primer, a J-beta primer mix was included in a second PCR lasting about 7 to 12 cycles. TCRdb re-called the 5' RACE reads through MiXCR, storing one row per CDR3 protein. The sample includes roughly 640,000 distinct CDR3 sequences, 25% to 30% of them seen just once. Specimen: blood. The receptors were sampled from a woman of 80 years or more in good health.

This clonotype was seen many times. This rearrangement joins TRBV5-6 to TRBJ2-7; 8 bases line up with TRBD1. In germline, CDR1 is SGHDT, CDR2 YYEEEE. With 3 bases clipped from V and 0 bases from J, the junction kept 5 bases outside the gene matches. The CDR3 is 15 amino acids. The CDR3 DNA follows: TGTGCCAGCAGCTGGACCGGGACAGGCTCCTACGAGCAGTACTTC. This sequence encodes CASSWTGTGSYEQYF.

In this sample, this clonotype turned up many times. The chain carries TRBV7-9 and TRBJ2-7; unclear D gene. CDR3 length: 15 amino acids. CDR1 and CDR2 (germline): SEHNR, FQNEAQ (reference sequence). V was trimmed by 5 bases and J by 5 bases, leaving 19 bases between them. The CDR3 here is CASSPMGAAGHEQYF. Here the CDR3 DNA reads TGTGCCAGCAGCCCGATGGGTGCCGCAGGCCACGAGCAGTACTTC.

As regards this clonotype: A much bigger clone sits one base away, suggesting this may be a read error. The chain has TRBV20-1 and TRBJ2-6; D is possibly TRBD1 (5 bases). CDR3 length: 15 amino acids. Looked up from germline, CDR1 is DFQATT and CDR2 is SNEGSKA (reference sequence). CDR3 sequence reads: CSARDEGPGANVRTF. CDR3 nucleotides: TGCAGTGCTAGAGATGAAGGGCCTGGGGCCAACGTCCGGACTTTC.

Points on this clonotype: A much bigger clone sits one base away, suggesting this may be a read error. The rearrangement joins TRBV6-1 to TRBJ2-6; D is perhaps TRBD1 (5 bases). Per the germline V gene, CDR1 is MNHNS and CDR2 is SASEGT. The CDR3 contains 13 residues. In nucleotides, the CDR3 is TGTGCCAGCACTAACTCTGGGGCCAACGTCCGGACTTTC. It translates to CASTNSGANVRTF.

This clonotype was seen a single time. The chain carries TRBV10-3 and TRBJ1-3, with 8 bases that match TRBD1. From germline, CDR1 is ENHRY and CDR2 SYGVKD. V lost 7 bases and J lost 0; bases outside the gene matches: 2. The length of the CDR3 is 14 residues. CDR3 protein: CAIMGQVSGNTIYF. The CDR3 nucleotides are TGTGCCATCATGGGACAGGTCTCTGGAAACACCATATATTTT.

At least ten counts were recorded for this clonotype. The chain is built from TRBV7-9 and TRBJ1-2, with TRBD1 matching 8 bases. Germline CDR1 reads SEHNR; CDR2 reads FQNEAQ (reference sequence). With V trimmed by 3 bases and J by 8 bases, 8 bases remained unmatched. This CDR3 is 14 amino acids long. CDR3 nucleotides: TGTGCCAGCAGCTTGCCGACAGGGGAATACGGCTACACCTTC. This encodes CASSLPTGEYGYTF.

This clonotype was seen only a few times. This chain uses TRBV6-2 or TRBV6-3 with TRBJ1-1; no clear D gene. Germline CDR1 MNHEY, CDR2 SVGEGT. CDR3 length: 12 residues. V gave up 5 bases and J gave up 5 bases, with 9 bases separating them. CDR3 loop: CASSPVTTEAFF. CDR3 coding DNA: TGTGCCAGCAGTCCAGTTACGACTGAAGCTTTCTTT.

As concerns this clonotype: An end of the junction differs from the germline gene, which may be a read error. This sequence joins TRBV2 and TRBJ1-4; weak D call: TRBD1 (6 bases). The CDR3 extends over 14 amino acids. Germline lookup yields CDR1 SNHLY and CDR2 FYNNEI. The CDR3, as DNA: TGTGCCAGCAGAGAGGGGGGGCCTAATGAAAAACGGTTTTTT. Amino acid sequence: CASREGGPNEKRFF. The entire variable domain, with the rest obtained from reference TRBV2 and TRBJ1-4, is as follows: EPEVTQTPSHQVTQMGQEVILRCVPISNHLYFYWYRQILGQKVEFLVSFYNNEISEKSEIFDDQFSVERPDGSNFTLKIRSTKLEDSAMYFCASREGGPNEKRFFGSGTQLSVL.

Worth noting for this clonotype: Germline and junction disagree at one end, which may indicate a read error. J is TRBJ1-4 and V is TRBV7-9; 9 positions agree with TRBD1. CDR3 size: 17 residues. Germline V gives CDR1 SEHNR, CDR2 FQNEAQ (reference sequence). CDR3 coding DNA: TGTGCCGGCAGCAGCGGGACAGGGAATGAGGCCAATGAAAAACTGTTTTTT. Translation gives CAGSSGTGNEANEKLFF.

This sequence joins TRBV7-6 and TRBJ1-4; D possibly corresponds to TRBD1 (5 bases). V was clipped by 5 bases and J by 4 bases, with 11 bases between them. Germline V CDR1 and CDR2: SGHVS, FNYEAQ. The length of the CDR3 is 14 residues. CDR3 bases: TGTGCCAGCAGCCGGGACTGGGGTAATGAAAAACTGTTTTTT. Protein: CASSRDWGNEKLFF.

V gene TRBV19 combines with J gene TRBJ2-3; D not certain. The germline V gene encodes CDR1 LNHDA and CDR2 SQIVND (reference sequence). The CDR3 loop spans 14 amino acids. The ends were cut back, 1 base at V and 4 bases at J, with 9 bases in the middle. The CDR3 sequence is CASSIGFRADTQYF. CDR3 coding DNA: TGTGCCAGTAGTATAGGGTTTCGGGCAGATACGCAGTATTTT.

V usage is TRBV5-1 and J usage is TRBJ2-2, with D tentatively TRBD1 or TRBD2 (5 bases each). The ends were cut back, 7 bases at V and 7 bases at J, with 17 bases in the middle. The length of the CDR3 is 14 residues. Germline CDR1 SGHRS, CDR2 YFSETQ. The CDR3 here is CASSGTLSGGELFF. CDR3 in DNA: TGCGCCAGCTCTGGGACCTTAAGCGGCGGGGAGCTGTTTTTT. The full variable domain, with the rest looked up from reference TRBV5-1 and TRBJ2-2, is KAGVTQTPRYLIKTRGQQVTLSCSPISGHRSVSWYQQTPGQGLQFLFEYFSETQRNKGNFPGRFSGRQFSNSRSEMNVSTLELGDSALYLCASSGTLSGGELFFGEGSRLTVL.

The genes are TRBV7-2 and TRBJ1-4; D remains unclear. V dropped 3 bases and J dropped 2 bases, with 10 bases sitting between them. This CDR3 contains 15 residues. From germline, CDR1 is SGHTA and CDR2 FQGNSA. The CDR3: CASSFRGGTNEKLFF. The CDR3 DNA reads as TGTGCCAGCAGCTTTCGGGGTGGCACTAATGAAAAACTGTTTTTT.

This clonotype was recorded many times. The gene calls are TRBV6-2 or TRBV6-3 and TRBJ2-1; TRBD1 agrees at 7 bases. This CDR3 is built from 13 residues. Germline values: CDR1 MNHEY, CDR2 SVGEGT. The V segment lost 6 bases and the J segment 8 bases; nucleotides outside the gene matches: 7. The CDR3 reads CASRTGVQDEQFF. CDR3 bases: TGTGCCAGCAGAACAGGGGTTCAGGATGAGCAGTTCTTC.

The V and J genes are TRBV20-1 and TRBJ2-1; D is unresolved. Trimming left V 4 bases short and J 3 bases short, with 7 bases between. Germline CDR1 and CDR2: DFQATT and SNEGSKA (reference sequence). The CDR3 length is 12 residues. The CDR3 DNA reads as TGCAGTGCTACCGGACGCTACAATGAGCAGTTCTTC. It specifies CSATGRYNEQFF.

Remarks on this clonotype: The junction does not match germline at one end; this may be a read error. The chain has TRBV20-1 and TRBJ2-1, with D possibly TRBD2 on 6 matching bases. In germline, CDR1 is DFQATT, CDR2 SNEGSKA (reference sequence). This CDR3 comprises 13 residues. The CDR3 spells CSTRPLGGNEQFF. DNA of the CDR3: TGCAGTACTAGACCTCTCGGGGGAAATGAGCAGTTCTTC.

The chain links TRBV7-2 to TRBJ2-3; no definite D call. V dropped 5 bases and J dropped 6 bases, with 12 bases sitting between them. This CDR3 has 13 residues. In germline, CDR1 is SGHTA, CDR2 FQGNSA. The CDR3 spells CASSPLVRDTQYF. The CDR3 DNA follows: TGTGCCAGCAGCCCCCTAGTTCGGGATACGCAGTATTTT. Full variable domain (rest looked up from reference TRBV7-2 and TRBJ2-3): GAGVSQSPSNKVTEKGKDVELRCDPISGHTALYWYRQSLGQGLEFLIYFQGNSAPDKSGLPSDRFSAERTGGSVSTLTIQRTQQEDSAVYLCASSPLVRDTQYFGPGTRLTVL.

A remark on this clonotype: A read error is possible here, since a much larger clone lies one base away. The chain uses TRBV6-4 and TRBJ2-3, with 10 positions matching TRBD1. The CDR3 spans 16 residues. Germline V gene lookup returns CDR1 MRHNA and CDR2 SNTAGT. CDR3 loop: CVSSSGQGGPQDTQYF. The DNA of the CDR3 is TGTGTCAGCAGTTCAGGACAGGGGGGACCCCAAGATACGCAGTATTTT.